This T cell receptor beta chain appears in the sequencing data of a study of shared clonotypes between healthy human individuals (dated by TCRdb to about 2020). About the full investigation: Three men and two women, aged 18 to 49 years, made up the cohort. For each donor, CD4 naive and CD4 memory were each run on three plates, CD8 naive on two plates, and CD8 memory on one plate. The study deeply sequenced blood TCR repertoires of several healthy adults to estimate repertoire size and the extent of clonotype sharing between individuals. Different laboratories and diverse techniques were used to prepare libraries and sequence TCR repertoires, to increase sequencing depth and limit assay-specific biases. Each donor's leukapheresis produced roughly between about 0.9 and 9.5 billion PBMCs. Broad study findings and their caveats: Naive subsets generally had larger estimated clonotype richness than memory subsets did. Sampling was limited to blood, and TCR repertoires in tissue likely differ from TCR repertoires in blood. Incomplete sequencing was indicated by rarefaction of sorted-subset datasets, despite the large sequencing depth. Clonotypes shared by all four sorted-subset donors showed higher generation probabilities than non-shared clonotypes. About 5% of naive CD4, roughly 3.6% of naive CD8, around 2.3% of memory CD4, and roughly 0.4% of memory CD8 clonotypes were shared across several donors. Pairwise subsampling led to the expectation that sequencing depth would affect the degree of clonotype sharing among donors. The genetic and exposure-history diversity represented was limited by the small number of donors.

The CDR3 sequence holds 12 residues, the cysteine and phenylalanine included. The kept DNA is CDR3 alone, 36 bases in frame from the first base. Reading the germline V gene gives CDR1 MNHEY and CDR2 SVGAGI. Cut back by 7 bases and 7 bases, the V and J ends lie 10 bases apart. Using the deep immunoSEQ assay, multiplex PCR amplified TCR CDR3 regions from genomic DNA. Genomic DNA extracted from each cell subset was distributed evenly over all wells of several immunoSEQ 96-well plates, and each plate served as one replicate. Each replicate PCR for sorted subsets received 150 to 250 ng genomic DNA, equal to tens of thousands of T cell genomes. The purified libraries were quantified using a Qubit 3.0 fluorometer, sized with a Bioanalyzer 2100, and then quantified again using the KAPA Library Quantification kit. A separate single-read 150-cycle Illumina NextSeq 550 flow cell was used to sequence each immunoSEQ 96-well plate. The study's own analysis went as follows. Because the immunoSEQ output held only junctional sequences and lacked quality scores, the filtering could not match the filtering applied to full-length reads. Sequences were annotated with PyIR, a Python wrapper for IgBLAST v1.9, using IMGT germline references to assign V/J genes and CDR3. Reads with weak V/J assignments (E-value above 1e-6), missing CDR3, stop codons, out-of-frame junctions, or ambiguous translated residues were removed. V3J clonotypes were defined by identical inferred V gene, J gene, and CDR3 amino acid sequence. The percentage overlap between two repertoires was calculated by dividing the number of shared unique clonotypes by the size of the smaller repertoire. Richness of each repertoire was evaluated using RTK rarefaction, the Chao1 estimator, and Recon v2.1 estimates of unobserved clonotypes. Generation probabilities for all TCRbeta clonotypes obtained by the gDNA method from a handful of donors were computed using OLGA. TCRdb obtained this table from immuneACCESS and retained in-frame rearrangements with V and J assigned. These tables miss some clones; where compared with another copy, unresolved V genes account for less than half of the shortfall, and the remainder is unexplained. V, J and clone size derive from that table, while D and trimming were established from the DNA sequence. For this sample there are 2 million to 2.5 million clones; 90% to 97% appear just once. The ten largest clones represent around 0.13% of the sample.

The donors were healthy, HIV-negative adults with no recently reported acute infections or vaccinations. Only Caucasian adults living in Nashville, Tennessee, USA were represented among the donors. Magnetic negative selection was used to enrich CD4+ T cells, after which naive cells were positively selected on CD45RA and the negative fraction became the memory subset. Blood was obtained by leukapheresis, after which PBMCs were separated by Ficoll-Histopaque density gradient centrifugation and cryopreserved in liquid nitrogen vapor phase. Analytical flow cytometry was used to check the purity and quantity of each magnetically sorted T cell population. From each sorted fraction, genomic DNA was isolated and quantified by UV absorbance on a Nanodrop 2000c. As regards this clone: It has no known antigen specificity. Qualities for individual bases were not recorded, and no much larger clone is one base off.

Source material: naive CD4+ T cells sorted from blood. What the cell subset or site label conveys for this sample: CD45RA+ positively selected. The V and J genes are TRBV6-5 and TRBJ2-2; the D gene assignment is perhaps TRBD1 or TRBD2, with each matching 5 bases. The clonotype was recovered from a man aged 18-30 years in good health. The nucleotide sequence is given as TGTGCCAGCAAGGGGACCGTCGGGGAGCTGTTTTTT. The resulting protein is CASKGTVGELFF.